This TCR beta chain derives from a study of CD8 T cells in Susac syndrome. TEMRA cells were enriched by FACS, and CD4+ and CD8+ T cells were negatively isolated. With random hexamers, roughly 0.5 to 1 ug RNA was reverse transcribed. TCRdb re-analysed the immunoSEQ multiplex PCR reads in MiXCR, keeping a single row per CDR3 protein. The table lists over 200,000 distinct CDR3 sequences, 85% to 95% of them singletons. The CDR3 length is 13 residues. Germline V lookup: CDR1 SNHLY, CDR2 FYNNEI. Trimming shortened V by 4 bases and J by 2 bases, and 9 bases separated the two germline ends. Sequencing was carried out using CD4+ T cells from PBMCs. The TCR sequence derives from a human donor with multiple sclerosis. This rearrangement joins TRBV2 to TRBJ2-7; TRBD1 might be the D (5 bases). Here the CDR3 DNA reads TGTGCCAGCAGTGTCAAGGGGACCTACGAGCAGTACGTC. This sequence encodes CASSVKGTYEQYV.